A single sample gave rise to the 26 T cell receptor beta chains below, sequenced in a study of beta chain features in type 1 diabetes. Study conclusions and caveats: Patients with Type 1 diabetes showed moderately but significantly shorter TCRB CDR3s in all four CD4+ subsets.

Antigen specificity for these receptors is unknown. Expressed TCRB transcripts got sequenced, as all isolated RNA was reverse transcribed. The protocol was immunoSEQ multiplex PCR, while the TCRdb copy is restricted to in-frame clones and leaves out a portion. In the table there are roughly 160,000 clones, about 7.9% of which are singletons. The sequenced material came from central memory CD4+ T cells from blood. The receptor set was obtained from a man aged 18 to 29 with type 1 diabetes.

The rearrangement joins TRBV30 to TRBJ1-1; D is undetermined. The CDR3 is made up of 14 amino acids. Deletions cut 5 bases from V and 1 base from J, with 14 bases between. The germline V gene has CDR1 GTSNPN and CDR2 SVGIG (reference sequence). CDR3 in DNA: TGTGCCTGGGCGACGACAACGTGGAACACTGAAGCTTTCTTT. Protein sequence: CAWATTTWNTEAFF.

The rearrangement uses TRBV7-9 and TRBJ1-1; D is ambiguous. There are 11 residues in the CDR3. Germline V lookup: CDR1 SEHNR, CDR2 FQNEAQ (reference sequence). Trimming took 5 bases from V and 1 from J, leaving 2 bases between them. Here the CDR3 DNA reads TGTGCCAGCAGCCGGAACACTGAAGCTTTCTTT. It specifies CASSRNTEAFF.

The CDR3 DNA is TGTGCCAGTAGTACCGGGACAAAAACAATCAATCAGCCCCAGCATTTT. Amino acid sequence: CASSTGTKTINQPQHF. The rearrangement uses TRBV19 and TRBJ1-5; the D gene is possibly TRBD1 (6 bases). The CDR3 contains 16 residues. Trimming left V 4 bases short and J 3 bases short, with 16 bases between. The V gene's germline CDR1 is LNHDA and CDR2 SQIVND (reference sequence).

The sample holds many counts of this clone. The genes are TRBV11-2 and TRBJ2-1; TRBD2 agrees at 10 bases. Germline loops: CDR1 SGHAT, CDR2 FQNNGV. CDR3 size: 16 residues. Trimming cost V 4 bases and J 8 bases; bases outside gene matches: 11. The DNA for the CDR3 is TGTGCCAGCAGCTACACTAGCGGGACGAGTGTCGATGAGCAGTTCTTC. Its protein is CASSYTSGTSVDEQFF.

The sample holds a few counts of this clone. The V and J genes are TRBV5-1 and TRBJ1-1; tentative D call: TRBD1 (6 bases). Trimming removed 1 base from V and 0 bases from J, with 13 bases in between. The CDR3 covers 16 residues. Germline CDR1 is SGHRS and CDR2 is YFSETQ. The CDR3 DNA follows: TGCGCCAGCAGCTTGACTCGAAGGGGGTTGAACACTGAAGCTTTCTTT. Residues: CASSLTRRGLNTEAFF.

This clone occurred a few times. This sequence joins TRBV9 and TRBJ2-1, with D uncertain. Germline CDR1 SGDLS, CDR2 YYNGEE. This CDR3 comprises 13 residues. The V end lost 0 bases, the J end lost 12 bases, and 13 bases lay between the germline ends. CDR3 DNA sequence: TGTGCCAGCAGCGTAGTGCGAATAGCTGGGCAGTTCTTC. This codes for CASSVVRIAGQFF.

The chain couples TRBV28 to TRBJ1-5, with 10 bases aligning to TRBD1. V gave up 9 bases and J gave up 7 bases; unmatched junction bases: 3. The CDR3 spans 12 residues. The germline V gene has CDR1 MDHEN and CDR2 SYDVKM. In DNA form, the CDR3 reads TGTGCCAGTTGGGACAGGGGACAGCCCCAGCATTTT. Translated, it gives CASWDRGQPQHF.

This clone was seen ten or more times. The genes are TRBV29-1 and TRBJ2-7; D ambiguous. The ends were cut back, 6 bases at V and 0 bases at J, with 6 bases in the middle. The germline V gene encodes CDR1 SQVTM and CDR2 ANQGSEA. This CDR3 comprises 11 residues. The chain's CDR3 is CSVRSSYEQYF. Here the CDR3 DNA reads TGCAGCGTGAGGAGCTCCTACGAGCAGTACTTC.

This clone came up a few times. The chain couples TRBV30 to TRBJ2-5; D gene ambiguous. Trimming stripped 4 bases from V and 4 bases from J, with 10 bases between. The CDR3 totals 12 residues. CDR1 GTSNPN and CDR2 SVGIG come from the germline V gene (reference sequence). The CDR3 nucleotides read TGTGCCTGGAACCCTAAGCGAGAGACCCAGTACTTC. Translated: CAWNPKRETQYF.

This clone was found a few times. The rearrangement uses TRBV7-2 and TRBJ1-1; 8 bases align to TRBD1. The CDR3 loop spans 13 amino acids. The V gene end was trimmed by 5 bases and the J gene end by 8 bases; junction bases not matched to a gene: 7. Germline V lookup: CDR1 SGHTA, CDR2 FQGNSA. The CDR3 reads CASSPYGQGEAFF. CDR3 coding DNA: TGTGCCAGCAGCCCATATGGACAGGGAGAAGCTTTCTTT.

In its sample, this clone was seen a few times. The genes are TRBV7-2 and TRBJ2-7; 11 bases map to TRBD2. V shed 6 bases and J 4 bases; nucleotides not matched to a gene: 5. CDR1 and CDR2 from the germline V gene are SGHTA and FQGNSA. The CDR3 is 14 residues long. The CDR3 spells CASRSGTSGYEQYF. Here the CDR3 DNA reads TGTGCCAGCAGATCCGGGACTAGCGGTTACGAGCAGTACTTC. Using reference TRBV7-2 and TRBJ2-7 for the parts outside the CDR3, the full variable domain is GAGVSQSPSNKVTEKGKDVELRCDPISGHTALYWYRQSLGQGLEFLIYFQGNSAPDKSGLPSDRFSAERTGGSVSTLTIQRTQQEDSAVYLCASRSGTSGYEQYFGPGTRLTVT.

The chain carries TRBV28 and TRBJ2-7; TRBD2 aligns across 13 bases. CDR1 is MDHEN, CDR2 SYDVKM, per germline. With V trimmed by 6 bases and J by 7 bases, 12 bases remained unmatched. The CDR3 totals 16 residues. The CDR3 spells CASSQTKLAGGREQYF. The CDR3 DNA is TGTGCCAGCAGCCAGACCAAACTAGCGGGAGGGCGGGAGCAGTACTTC.

This chain connects TRBV20-1 to TRBJ1-5; D gene ambiguous. V gave up 2 bases and J gave up 3 bases, with 2 bases separating them. The CDR3 is 11 residues long. Per the germline V gene, CDR1 is DFQATT and CDR2 is SNEGSKA (reference sequence). CDR3 coding DNA: TGCAGTGCTAGACACAATCAGCCCCAGCATTTT. It specifies CSARHNQPQHF.

This clone was observed a few times. The chain employs TRBV29-1 and TRBJ1-2, with D possibly TRBD1 on 6 matching bases. Germline V CDR1 and CDR2: SQVTM, ANQGSEA. The CDR3 runs to 11 residues. The germline V and J ends were trimmed by 6 bases and 2 bases, with 7 bases remaining between them. The CDR3 sequence: CSVTGNYGYTF. CDR3 coding DNA: TGCAGCGTAACAGGGAACTATGGCTACACCTTC.

This chain links TRBV11-3 with TRBJ2-2; a weak D match, TRBD2 (5 bases). Trimming took 5 bases from V and 4 from J, leaving 11 bases between them. Looked up from germline, CDR1 is SGHNT and CDR2 is YENEEA. The CDR3 is 14 residues long. CDR3: CASSEDRGTGELFF. As DNA, the CDR3 is TGTGCCAGCAGCGAGGACCGGGGCACCGGGGAGCTGTTTTTT.

This clone was picked up a small number of times. The chain uses TRBV29-1 and TRBJ2-7, with 10 bases matching TRBD1. Germline CDR1 and CDR2: SQVTM and ANQGSEA. CDR3 size: 13 residues. Trimming removed 2 bases from V and 7 bases from J; junction bases left unmatched: 5. The DNA of the CDR3 is TGCAGCGTTGAACCGGACAGGGGGGGGGAGCAGTACTTC. Protein sequence: CSVEPDRGGEQYF.

A few counts support this clone. The chain couples TRBV15 to TRBJ1-2, with a tentative D call TRBD1 (5 bases). Trimming left V 0 bases short and J 7 bases short, with 15 bases between. The CDR3 is 15 residues long. Germline V lookup: CDR1 LNHNV, CDR2 YYDKDF (reference sequence). The CDR3: CATSRETGVGSGYTF. The CDR3 DNA sequence: TGTGCCACCAGCAGAGAAACAGGAGTAGGTTCTGGCTACACCTTC.

This clone was seen a few times. The chain carries TRBV7-2 and TRBJ2-7; no firm D call. In germline, CDR1 is SGHTA, CDR2 FQGNSA. This CDR3 contains 15 residues. The V end was cut by 0 bases, the J end by 0 bases, with 9 bases between. The CDR3 DNA sequence: TGTGCCAGCAGCTTAGCTTGGTTGAGCTCCTACGAGCAGTACTTC. Protein product: CASSLAWLSSYEQYF.

CDR3 sequence (DNA): TGTGCCAGCAGCTTAATGGCCCACACAGATACGCAGTATTTT. It translates to CASSLMAHTDTQYF. The V gene is TRBV7-2, the J gene TRBJ2-3; D remains unclear. CDR1 is SGHTA, CDR2 FQGNSA, per germline. V was clipped by 2 bases and J by 2 bases, with 8 bases between them. The CDR3 sequence is 14 residues long.

The J gene is TRBJ2-7, the V gene TRBV30, with 8 bases lining up with TRBD2. Germline-derived CDR1 and CDR2 are GTSNPN and SVGIG (reference sequence). V was clipped by 2 bases and J by 6 bases; unmatched bases: 6. The CDR3 consists of 13 residues. In nucleotides, the CDR3 is TGTGCCTGGAGTACGGGACTAGGGGGCGAGCAGTACTTC. It encodes CAWSTGLGGEQYF.

The chain combines TRBV5-4 with TRBJ2-7; 15 nucleotides agree with TRBD2. The V and J ends lost 3 bases and 8 bases, in that order; junction bases with no gene match: 6. The CDR3 sequence is 15 residues long. CDR1 SGHNT and CDR2 YYREEE come from the germline V gene (reference sequence). This CDR3 reads CASSSTGLAGGKQYF. The CDR3 DNA follows: TGTGCCAGCAGCTCCACGGGACTAGCGGGAGGCAAGCAGTACTTC.

In DNA, the CDR3 is TGCGCCAGCAGCTTTGACAGGGGTCTTTACGAGCAGTACTTC. Its translation: CASSFDRGLYEQYF. The chain joins TRBV5-1 to TRBJ2-7, with TRBD1 identical over 8 bases. Trimming at V came to 2 bases and at J to 4 bases, leaving 5 bases not matched to a gene. This CDR3 is built from 14 residues. Germline CDR1 SGHRS, CDR2 YFSETQ.

This clone was observed at least ten times. The rearrangement joins TRBV2 to TRBJ2-1; 16 nucleotides align to TRBD2. Germline V gene data show CDR1 as SNHLY and CDR2 as FYNNEI. This CDR3 region has 14 residues. Trimming at V came to 8 bases and at J to 9 bases, leaving 4 bases not matched to a gene. The CDR3 loop reads CASSGTSGRAEQFF. The CDR3 bases are TGTGCCAGCTCCGGGACTAGCGGGAGGGCTGAGCAGTTCTTC.

The rearrangement joins TRBV30 to TRBJ2-7; TRBD1 aligns across 9 bases. Germline CDR1 and CDR2: GTSNPN and SVGIG (reference sequence). Trimming cost V 2 bases and J 6 bases; bases outside gene matches: 14. The CDR3 is 16 residues long. CDR3 loop: CAWSPRAGQGIFEQYF. DNA for the CDR3: TGTGCCTGGAGTCCTCGGGCGGGACAGGGAATATTCGAGCAGTACTTC.

This clone was picked up a small number of times. The CDR3 DNA follows: TGCGCCAGCAGCTTGGAAGGGACAGGGCTCTCCTACGAGCAGTACTTC. This sequence encodes CASSLEGTGLSYEQYF. V usage is TRBV5-1 and J usage is TRBJ2-7; TRBD1 agrees at 9 bases. The germline CDR1 and CDR2 sequences are SGHRS and YFSETQ. J lost 0 bases, V lost 0 bases, and 4 bases had no gene match. The length of the CDR3 is 16 residues.

This chain uses TRBV5-1 with TRBJ2-1, with TRBD2 matching over 10 bases. This CDR3 spans 16 amino acids. V lost 0 bases, J lost 7 bases, and 7 bases stayed unmatched. In germline, CDR1 is SGHRS, CDR2 YFSETQ. The CDR3 is CASSLARSGRGNEQFF. CDR3 coding DNA: TGCGCCAGCAGCTTGGCCCGCAGCGGGAGGGGTAATGAGCAGTTCTTC. The variable domain in full, with the rest retrieved from reference TRBV5-1 and TRBJ2-1, is KAGVTQTPRYLIKTRGQQVTLSCSPISGHRSVSWYQQTPGQGLQFLFEYFSETQRNKGNFPGRFSGRQFSNSRSEMNVSTLELGDSALYLCASSLARSGRGNEQFFGPGTRLTVL.